Only a few counts were recorded for the clone carrying this TCR beta chain. This entry is derived from a study of identical twins' blood T cells. Study as a whole: Around 50 million reads covered about six alpha-chain and about six beta-chain libraries.

Three pairs of healthy female monozygous twins were the donors. Each TCR cDNA library carried sample-specific barcodes on both ends. In the source study's methods: Each donor had about 95,000 to nearly 550,000 clonotypes. One entry per CDR3 protein, called by TCRdb with MiXCR from the 5' RACE reads. TCRdb, not the authors, supplied the V and J calls. The table records 300,000 to 400,000 distinct CDR3 sequences, about 28% of them present only once. The TCR originated in a woman aged 18 to 50 in good health. Sample: PBMCs.

CDR3 loop: CASSPGTVEKTEAFF. The CDR3 DNA reads as TGTGCCAGCAGCCCCGGGACAGTCGAGAAGACTGAAGCTTTCTTT. This sequence joins TRBV6-6 and TRBJ1-1; TRBD1 agrees at 7 bases. The CDR3 has 15 amino acids. V lost 6 bases, J lost 5 bases, and 12 bases stayed unmatched. Per the germline V gene, CDR1 is MNHNY and CDR2 is SVGAGI (reference sequence).